The subject of this entry is one TCR beta chain. Its antigen is still unknown. The CDR3 ends on some other residue instead of the conserved phenylalanine or tryptophan, so this is likely a read error. A primer matching the constant region was used to make TCR beta cDNA from around 550 ng of total RNA. It was through three nested multiplex PCR rounds of slightly modified ARM-PCR that TCR beta libraries arose. The opening two PCR rounds, around 9 cycles each, paired TRBV1-TRBV30 forward primers with a C-beta reverse primer. From the multiplex PCR reads, TCRdb called clonotypes with MiXCR, one entry per CDR3 protein. The sample gives approximately 110,000 distinct CDR3 sequences, about 59% of which show up once; about a tenth is in the top ten. Unsorted bulk tissue, 20-30 mg of it, served as the source for co-extraction of RNA and DNA. This sample stems from a study of tumor-infiltrating lymphocytes in primary liver carcinoma. Study information: Both sexes were represented among patients, who were 30 to 69 years old.

The study, taken as a whole, reports: Just around 7.5-25% of top clones spanned all five tumor regions. Compared with blood, tumor repertoires held significantly more in their top 250 clones.

Germline V gene data show CDR1 as SQVTM and CDR2 as ANQGSEA. The CDR3 is made up of 14 amino acids. The receptor was isolated from a woman aged 60-70 years with primary liver carcinoma and hepatitis B virus infection. V and J are TRBV29-1 and TRBJ2-3; TRBD1 might be the D (8 bases). Sequencing input: liver tumor tissue from sampling region 1. Subset described: tumor region T1, superior pole. CDR3 nucleotide sequence: TGTAGCGTACACAGGGGGGGGAGCACAGATACGCAGTATCTT. Residues: CSVHRGGSTDTQYL.